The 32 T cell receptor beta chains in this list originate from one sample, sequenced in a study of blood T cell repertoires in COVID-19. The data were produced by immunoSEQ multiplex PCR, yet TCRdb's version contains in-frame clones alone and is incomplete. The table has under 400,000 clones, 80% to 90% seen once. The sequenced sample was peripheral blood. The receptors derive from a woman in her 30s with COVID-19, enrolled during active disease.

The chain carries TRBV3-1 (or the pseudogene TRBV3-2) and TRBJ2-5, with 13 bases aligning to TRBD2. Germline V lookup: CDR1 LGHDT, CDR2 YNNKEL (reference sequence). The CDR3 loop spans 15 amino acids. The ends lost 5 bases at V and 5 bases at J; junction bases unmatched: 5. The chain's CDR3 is CASSSPGLAGETQYF. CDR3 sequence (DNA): TGTGCCAGCAGCAGCCCGGGACTAGCGGGGGAGACCCAGTACTTC.

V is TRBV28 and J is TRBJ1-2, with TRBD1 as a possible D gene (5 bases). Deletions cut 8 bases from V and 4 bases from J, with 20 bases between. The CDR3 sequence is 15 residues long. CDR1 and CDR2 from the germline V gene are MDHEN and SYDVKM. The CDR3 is CASRGNGDLLYGYTF. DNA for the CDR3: TGTGCCAGCCGGGGGAACGGAGATTTACTCTATGGCTACACCTTC.

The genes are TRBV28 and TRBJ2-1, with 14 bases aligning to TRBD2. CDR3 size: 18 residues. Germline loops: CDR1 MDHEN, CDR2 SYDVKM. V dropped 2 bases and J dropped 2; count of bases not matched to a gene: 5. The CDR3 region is CASSLAGLAGETYNEQFF. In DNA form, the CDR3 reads TGTGCCAGCAGTTTAGCGGGACTAGCGGGAGAGACCTACAATGAGCAGTTCTTC.

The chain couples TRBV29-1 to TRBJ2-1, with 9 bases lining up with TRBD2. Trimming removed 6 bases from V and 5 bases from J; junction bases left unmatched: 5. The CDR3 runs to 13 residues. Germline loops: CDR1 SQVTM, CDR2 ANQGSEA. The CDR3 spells CSVSSGTNNEQFF. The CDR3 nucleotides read TGCAGCGTCTCTAGCGGGACTAACAATGAGCAGTTCTTC.

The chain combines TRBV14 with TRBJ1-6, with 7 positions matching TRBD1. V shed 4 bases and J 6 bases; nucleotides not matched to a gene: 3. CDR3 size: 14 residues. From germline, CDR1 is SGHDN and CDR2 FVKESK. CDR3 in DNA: TGTGCCAGCAGCCCGACAGGGTTTAATTCACCCCTCCACTTT. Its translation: CASSPTGFNSPLHF.

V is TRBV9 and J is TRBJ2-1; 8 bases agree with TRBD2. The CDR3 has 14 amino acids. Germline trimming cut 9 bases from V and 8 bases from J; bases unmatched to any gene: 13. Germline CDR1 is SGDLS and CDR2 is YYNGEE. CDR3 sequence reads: CATGPGTSRDEQFF. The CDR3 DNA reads TGTGCCACCGGCCCCGGGACTAGTAGGGATGAGCAGTTCTTC.

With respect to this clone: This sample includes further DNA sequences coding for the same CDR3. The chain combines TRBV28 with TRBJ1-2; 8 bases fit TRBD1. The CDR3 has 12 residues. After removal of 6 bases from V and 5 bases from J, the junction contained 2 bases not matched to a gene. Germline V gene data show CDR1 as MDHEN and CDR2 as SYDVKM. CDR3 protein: CASRTGDYGYTF. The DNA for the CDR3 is TGTGCCAGCAGGACAGGGGATTATGGCTACACCTTC.

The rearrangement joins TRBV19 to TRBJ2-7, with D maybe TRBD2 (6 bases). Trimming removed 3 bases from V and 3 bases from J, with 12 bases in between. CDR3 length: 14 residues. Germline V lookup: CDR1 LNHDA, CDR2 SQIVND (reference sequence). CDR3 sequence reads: CASSIAGPSYEQYF. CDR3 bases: TGTGCCAGTAGTATCGCGGGACCCAGCTACGAGCAGTACTTC. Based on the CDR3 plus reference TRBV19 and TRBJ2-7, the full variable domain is DGGITQSPKYLFRKEGQNVTLSCEQNLNHDAMYWYRQDPGQGLRLIYYSQIVNDFQKGDIAEGYSVSREKKESFPLTVTSAQKNPTAFYLCASSIAGPSYEQYFGPGTRLTVT.

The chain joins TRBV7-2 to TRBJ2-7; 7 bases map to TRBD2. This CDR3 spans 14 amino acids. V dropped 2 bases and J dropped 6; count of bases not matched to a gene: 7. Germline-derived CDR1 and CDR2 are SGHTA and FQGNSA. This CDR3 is CASSLLREAGEQYF. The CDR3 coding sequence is TGTGCCAGCAGCTTATTACGGGAGGCGGGCGAGCAGTACTTC.

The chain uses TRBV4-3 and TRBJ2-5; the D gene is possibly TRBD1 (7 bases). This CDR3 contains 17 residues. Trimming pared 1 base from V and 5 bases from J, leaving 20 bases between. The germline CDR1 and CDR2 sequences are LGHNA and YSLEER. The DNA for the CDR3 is TGCGCCAGCAGCCAAGTGGGACAGTGGGAGGTTGGCGAGACCCAGTACTTC. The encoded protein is CASSQVGQWEVGETQYF.

CDR3 in DNA: TGTGCCAGTAGTCAGGCTCCGGGGTCCGCCTACGAGCAGTACTTC. Translated: CASSQAPGSAYEQYF. V and J are TRBV19 and TRBJ2-7; TRBD2 might be the D (5 bases). Germline V lookup: CDR1 LNHDA, CDR2 SQIVND (reference sequence). There are 15 residues in the CDR3. The V and J ends lost 5 bases and 2 bases respectively, with 16 bases between them.

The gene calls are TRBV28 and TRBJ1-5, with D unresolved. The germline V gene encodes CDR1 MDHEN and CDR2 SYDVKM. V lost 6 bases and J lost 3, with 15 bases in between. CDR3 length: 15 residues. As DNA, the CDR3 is TGTGCCAGCAGGTACTTTGGGCAGAACAATCAGCCCCAGCATTTT. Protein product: CASRYFGQNNQPQHF.

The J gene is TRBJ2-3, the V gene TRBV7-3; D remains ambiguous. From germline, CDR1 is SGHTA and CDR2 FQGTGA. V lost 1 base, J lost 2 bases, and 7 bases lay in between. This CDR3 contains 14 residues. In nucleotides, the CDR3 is TGTGCCAGCAGCTTAATCAAACTCACAGATACGCAGTATTTT. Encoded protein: CASSLIKLTDTQYF.

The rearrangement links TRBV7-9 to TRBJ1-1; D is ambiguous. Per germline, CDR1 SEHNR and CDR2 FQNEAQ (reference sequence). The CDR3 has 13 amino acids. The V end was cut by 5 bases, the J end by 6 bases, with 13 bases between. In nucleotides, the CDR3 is TGTGCCAGCAGCATCGACATTTTGGCTGAAGCTTTCTTT. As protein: CASSIDILAEAFF. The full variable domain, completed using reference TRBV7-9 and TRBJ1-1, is DTGVSQNPRHKITKRGQNVTFRCDPISEHNRLYWYRQTLGQGPEFLTYFQNEAQLEKSRLLSDRFSAERPKGSFSTLEIQRTEQGDSAMYLCASSIDILAEAFFGQGTRLTVV.

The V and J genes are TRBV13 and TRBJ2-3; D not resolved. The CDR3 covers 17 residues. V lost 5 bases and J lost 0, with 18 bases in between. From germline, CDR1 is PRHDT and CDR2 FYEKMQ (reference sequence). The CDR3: CASSASRPEVSTDTQYF. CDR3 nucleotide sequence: TGTGCCAGCAGCGCCAGTCGTCCTGAGGTTAGCACAGATACGCAGTATTTT.

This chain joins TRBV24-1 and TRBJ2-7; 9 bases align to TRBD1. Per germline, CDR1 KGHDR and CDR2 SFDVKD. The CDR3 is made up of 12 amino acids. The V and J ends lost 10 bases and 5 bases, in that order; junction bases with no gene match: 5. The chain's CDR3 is CATGDRVDEQYF. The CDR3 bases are TGTGCCACGGGGGACAGGGTCGACGAGCAGTACTTC.

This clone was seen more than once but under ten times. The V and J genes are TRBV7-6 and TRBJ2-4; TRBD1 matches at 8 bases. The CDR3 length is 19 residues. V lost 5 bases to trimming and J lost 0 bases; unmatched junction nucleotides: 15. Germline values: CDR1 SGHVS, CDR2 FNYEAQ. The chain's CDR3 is CASSPMPGGVGLAKNIQYF. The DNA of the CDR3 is TGTGCCAGCAGCCCCATGCCAGGGGGCGTGGGGCTAGCCAAAAACATTCAGTACTTC.

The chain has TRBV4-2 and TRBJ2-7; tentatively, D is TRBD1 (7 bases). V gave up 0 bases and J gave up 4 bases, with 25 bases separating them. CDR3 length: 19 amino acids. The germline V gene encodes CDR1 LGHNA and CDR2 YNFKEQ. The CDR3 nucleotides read TGTGCCAGCAGCCAAGATCCTAAATGGAGGGGACAGCTACTTTACGAGCAGTACTTC. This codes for CASSQDPKWRGQLLYEQYF.

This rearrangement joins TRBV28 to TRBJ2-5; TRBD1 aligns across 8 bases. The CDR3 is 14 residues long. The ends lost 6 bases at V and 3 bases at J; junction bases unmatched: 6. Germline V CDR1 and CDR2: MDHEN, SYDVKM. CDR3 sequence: CASSRNRGEETQYF. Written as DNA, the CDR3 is TGTGCCAGCAGCCGTAACAGGGGGGAAGAGACCCAGTACTTC.

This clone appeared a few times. The CDR3 loop is CASSVGAGDQPQHF. The CDR3 coding sequence is TGTGCCAGCAGCGTAGGGGCAGGGGATCAGCCCCAGCATTTT. V gene TRBV9 combines with J gene TRBJ1-5; D may be TRBD1 (6 bases). The CDR3 runs 14 residues. V was cut by 0 bases and J by 5 bases, with 9 bases left in between. Germline CDR1 and CDR2: SGDLS and YYNGEE.

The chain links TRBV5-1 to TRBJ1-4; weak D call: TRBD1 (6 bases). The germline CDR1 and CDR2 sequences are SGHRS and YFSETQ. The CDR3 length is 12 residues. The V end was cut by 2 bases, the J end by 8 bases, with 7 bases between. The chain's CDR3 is CASSLQGEKLFF. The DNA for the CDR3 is TGCGCCAGCAGCTTACAGGGAGAAAAACTGTTTTTT.

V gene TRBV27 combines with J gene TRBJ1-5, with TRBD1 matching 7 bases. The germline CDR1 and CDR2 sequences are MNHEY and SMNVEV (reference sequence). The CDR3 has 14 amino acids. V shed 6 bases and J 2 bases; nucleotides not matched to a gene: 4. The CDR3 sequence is CASRRQGGNQPQHF. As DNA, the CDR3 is TGTGCCAGCAGAAGACAGGGAGGCAATCAGCCCCAGCATTTT.

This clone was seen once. In DNA, the CDR3 is TGTGCCAGCAGCCAAGTAATCGGGCTAGCGGGAGCCGGGGAGCTGTTTTTT. Translated: CASSQVIGLAGAGELFF. The chain joins TRBV3-1 (or the pseudogene TRBV3-2) to TRBJ2-2, with 10 bases aligning to TRBD2. With V trimmed by 1 base and J by 6 bases, 8 bases remained unmatched. CDR1 LGHDT and CDR2 YNNKEL come from the germline V gene (reference sequence). The CDR3 contains 17 residues.

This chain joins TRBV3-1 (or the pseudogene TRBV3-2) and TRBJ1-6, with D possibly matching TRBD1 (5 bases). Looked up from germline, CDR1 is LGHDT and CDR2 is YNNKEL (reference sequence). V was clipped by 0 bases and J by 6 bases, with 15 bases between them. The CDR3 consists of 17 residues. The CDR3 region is CASSQDEGRVVNSPLHF. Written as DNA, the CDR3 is TGTGCCAGCAGCCAAGACGAAGGCAGGGTCGTTAATTCACCCCTCCACTTT.

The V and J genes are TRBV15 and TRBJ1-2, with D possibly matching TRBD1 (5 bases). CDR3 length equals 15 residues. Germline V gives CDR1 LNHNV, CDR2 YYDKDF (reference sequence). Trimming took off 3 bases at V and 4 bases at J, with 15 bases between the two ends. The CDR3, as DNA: TGTGCCACCAGCAGCTCACAGGATAAGCCCTATGGCTACACCTTC. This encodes CATSSSQDKPYGYTF.

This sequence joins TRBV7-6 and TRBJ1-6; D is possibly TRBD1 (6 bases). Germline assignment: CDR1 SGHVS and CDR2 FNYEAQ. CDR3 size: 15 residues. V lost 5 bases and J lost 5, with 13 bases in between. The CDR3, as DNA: TGTGCCAGCAGCGCAGCGGGACAAGATAATTCACCCCTCCACTTT. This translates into CASSAAGQDNSPLHF.

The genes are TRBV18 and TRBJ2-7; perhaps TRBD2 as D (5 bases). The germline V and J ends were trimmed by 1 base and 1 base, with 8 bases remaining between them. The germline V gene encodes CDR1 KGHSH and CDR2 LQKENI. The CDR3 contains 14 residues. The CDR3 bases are TGTGCCAGCTCACCACGAAGGGAGTCCTACGAGCAGTACTTC. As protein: CASSPRRESYEQYF.

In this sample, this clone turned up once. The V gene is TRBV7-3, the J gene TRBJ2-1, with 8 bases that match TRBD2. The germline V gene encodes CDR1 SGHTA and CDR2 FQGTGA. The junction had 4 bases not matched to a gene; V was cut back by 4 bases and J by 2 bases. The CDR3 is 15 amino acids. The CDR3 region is CASSSLAGAYNEQFF. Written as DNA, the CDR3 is TGTGCCAGCAGCTCCCTAGCGGGTGCCTACAATGAGCAGTTCTTC.

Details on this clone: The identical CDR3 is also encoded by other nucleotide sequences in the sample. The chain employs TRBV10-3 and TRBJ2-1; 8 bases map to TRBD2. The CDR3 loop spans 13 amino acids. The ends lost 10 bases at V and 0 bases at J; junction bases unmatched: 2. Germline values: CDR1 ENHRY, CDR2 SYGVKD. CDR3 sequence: CATSGSSYNEQFF. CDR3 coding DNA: TGTGCCACCAGCGGGAGCTCCTACAATGAGCAGTTCTTC.

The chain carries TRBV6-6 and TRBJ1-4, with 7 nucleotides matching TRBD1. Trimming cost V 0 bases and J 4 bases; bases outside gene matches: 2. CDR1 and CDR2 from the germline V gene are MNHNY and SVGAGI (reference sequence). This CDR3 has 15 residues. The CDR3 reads CASSYSSGGNEKLFF. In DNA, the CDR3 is TGTGCCAGCAGTTACTCGTCAGGGGGTAATGAAAAACTGTTTTTT.

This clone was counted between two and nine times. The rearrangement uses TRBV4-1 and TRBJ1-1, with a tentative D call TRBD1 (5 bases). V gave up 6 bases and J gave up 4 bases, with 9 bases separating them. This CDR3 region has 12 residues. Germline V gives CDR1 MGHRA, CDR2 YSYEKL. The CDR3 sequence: CASRGGGTEAFF. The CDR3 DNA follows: TGCGCCAGCAGGGGGGGTGGCACTGAAGCTTTCTTT.

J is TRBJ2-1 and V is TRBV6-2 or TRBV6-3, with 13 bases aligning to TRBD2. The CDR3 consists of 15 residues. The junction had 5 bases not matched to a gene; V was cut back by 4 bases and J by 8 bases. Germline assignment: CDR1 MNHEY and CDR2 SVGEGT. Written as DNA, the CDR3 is TGTGCCAGCAGTTGGACTAGCGGGAGAGTCTATGAGCAGTTCTTC. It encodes CASSWTSGRVYEQFF.